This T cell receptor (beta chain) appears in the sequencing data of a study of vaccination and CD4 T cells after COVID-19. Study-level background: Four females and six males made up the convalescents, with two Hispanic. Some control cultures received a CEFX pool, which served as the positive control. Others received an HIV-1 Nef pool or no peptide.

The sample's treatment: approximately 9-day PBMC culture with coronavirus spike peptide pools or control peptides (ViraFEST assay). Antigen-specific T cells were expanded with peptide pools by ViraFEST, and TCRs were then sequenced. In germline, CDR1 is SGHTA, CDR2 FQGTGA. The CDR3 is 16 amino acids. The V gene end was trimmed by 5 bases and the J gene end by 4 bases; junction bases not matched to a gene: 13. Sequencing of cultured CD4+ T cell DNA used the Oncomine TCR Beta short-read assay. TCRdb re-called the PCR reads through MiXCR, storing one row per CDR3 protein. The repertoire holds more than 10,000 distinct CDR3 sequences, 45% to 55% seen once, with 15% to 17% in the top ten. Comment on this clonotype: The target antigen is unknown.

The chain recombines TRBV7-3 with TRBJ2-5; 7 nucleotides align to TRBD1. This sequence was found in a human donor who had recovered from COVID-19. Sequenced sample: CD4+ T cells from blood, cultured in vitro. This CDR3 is CASSPLPIGGVETQYF. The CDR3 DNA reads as TGTGCCAGCAGCCCCCTACCGATAGGGGGCGTAGAGACCCAGTACTTC.